One T cell receptor (beta chain) is described in this entry. The germline V gene has CDR1 MNHEY and CDR2 SVGAGI. The length of the CDR3 is 15 residues. The V segment lost 6 bases and the J segment 3 bases; nucleotides outside the gene matches: 6. This specimen belongs to a study of blood T cell repertoires in COVID-19. Across the whole study: Some COVID-19 samples were acute and others convalescent; all came from the United States, Italy and Spain.

Sequencing used immunoSEQ multiplex PCR; TCRdb keeps in-frame clones, though not all of them. Here the sample spans about 160,000 clones, 85% being singletons. This TCR was sampled from a human donor with acute or convalescent COVID-19. The donor label of this sample is uncertain. This chain links TRBV6-5 with TRBJ1-2; 11 bases match TRBD1. The sample was peripheral blood. CDR3 in amino acids: CASSADRGLDYGYTF. In DNA form, the CDR3 reads TGTGCCAGCAGCGCGGACAGGGGGCTCGACTATGGCTACACCTTC.